A single sample is the source of the 18 T cell receptor beta chains below, sequenced in a study of T cells in Graves' hyperthyroidism and ophthalmopathy. RNA transcripts served as the template for amplifying TCR beta CDR3 regions. A set of HTBI primers served as the primers for a first-round RT-PCR of the TCR CDR3. A single record per CDR3 protein comes from TCRdb applying MiXCR to the multiplex PCR reads. The data contain about 400,000 distinct CDR3 sequences, more than 12% of them singletons. The sample comprised blood. These receptors were collected from a woman aged 25 to 39 with Graves' ophthalmopathy.

V usage is TRBV12-3 or TRBV12-4 and J usage is TRBJ2-1, with 10 nucleotides matching TRBD2. The V gene end was trimmed by 4 bases and the J gene end by 3 bases; junction bases not matched to a gene: 15. The CDR3 consists of 19 residues. In nucleotides, the CDR3 is TGTGCCAGCAGTTCCCGAGCTAGCGGGGGACTTAACAACTACAATGAGCAGTTCTTC. Translated: CASSSRASGGLNNYNEQFF.

The V call is TRBV19, the J call TRBJ1-1; D remains unclear. This CDR3 contains 15 residues. Trimming took 4 bases from V and 1 from J, leaving 13 bases between them. Germline lookup yields CDR1 LNHDA and CDR2 SQIVND (reference sequence). The CDR3 loop is CASSTRQRKNTEAFF. The CDR3 nucleotides read TGTGCCAGTAGTACCCGCCAGAGAAAGAACACTGAAGCTTTCTTT. The whole variable domain, remainder taken from reference TRBV19 and TRBJ1-1, is DGGITQSPKYLFRKEGQNVTLSCEQNLNHDAMYWYRQDPGQGLRLIYYSQIVNDFQKGDIAEGYSVSREKKESFPLTVTSAQKNPTAFYLCASSTRQRKNTEAFFGQGTRLTVV.

In this sample, this clonotype turned up many times. This chain connects TRBV28 to TRBJ1-2; TRBD1 is a possible D gene (5 bases). Per germline, CDR1 MDHEN and CDR2 SYDVKM. V gave up 3 bases and J gave up 5 bases, with 13 bases separating them. The CDR3 runs 14 residues. The CDR3 DNA follows: TGTGCCAGCAGTTTGGGCAGGGCCCTTTATGGCTACACCTTC. Protein: CASSLGRALYGYTF.

This clonotype was seen repeatedly, ten times or more. The J gene is TRBJ1-1, the V gene TRBV3-1, with D uncertain. The germline CDR1 and CDR2 sequences are LGHDT and YNNKEL (reference sequence). Trimming left V 5 bases short and J 3 bases short, with 7 bases between. This CDR3 spans 12 amino acids. The CDR3 region has the DNA TGTGCCAGCAGCTTATTCCACACTGAAGCTTTCTTT. Its translation is CASSLFHTEAFF.

This clonotype came up many times. The CDR3 is CASTKEAPVNQPQHF. The CDR3 DNA follows: TGTGCCAGTACCAAAGAGGCCCCGGTAAATCAGCCCCAGCATTTT. The chain carries TRBV12-3 or TRBV12-4 and TRBJ1-5; D unresolved. The CDR3 has 15 residues. V gave up 9 bases and J gave up 4 bases, with 19 bases separating them.

In its sample, this clonotype was seen many times. The V and J genes are TRBV12-3 or TRBV12-4 and TRBJ2-4; no clear D. The CDR3 sequence is 16 residues long. Trimming took 6 bases from V and 0 from J, leaving 15 bases between them. The CDR3 DNA reads TGTGCCAGCAGCCGGACCGGTGGGCTAGCCAAAAACATTCAGTACTTC. Its protein is CASSRTGGLAKNIQYF.

The V call is TRBV5-1, the J call TRBJ2-7; the D gene is possibly TRBD1 (5 bases). The CDR3 spans 13 residues. Trimming pared 1 base from V and 5 bases from J, leaving 10 bases between. Per the germline V gene, CDR1 is SGHRS and CDR2 is YFSETQ. The CDR3: CASSLNQGNEQYF. DNA of the CDR3: TGCGCCAGCAGCTTGAACCAGGGCAACGAGCAGTACTTC.

For this clonotype: A junction end diverges from the germline sequence, so it may reflect a read error. The V and J genes are TRBV29-1 and TRBJ2-6, with TRBD1 matching 10 bases. Germline loops: CDR1 SQVTM, CDR2 ANQGSEA. This CDR3 region has 17 residues. The chain's CDR3 is CSVATTGGHSGANALTF. The CDR3, as DNA: TGCAGCGTTGCCACGACAGGGGGCCACTCTGGGGCCAACGCCCTGACTTTC.

The sample holds a few counts of this clonotype. The chain joins TRBV4-1 to TRBJ2-1; 9 nucleotides match TRBD1. Germline V lookup: CDR1 MGHRA, CDR2 YSYEKL. The CDR3 is 15 residues long. The ends lost 5 bases at V and 7 bases at J; junction bases unmatched: 9. CDR3 sequence (DNA): TGCGCCAGCAGCTACGGGACAGGGATAGGGAATGAGCAGTTCTTC. Its translation: CASSYGTGIGNEQFF.

In the case of this clonotype: This may arise from a read error, as a much more abundant clone is one base away. This sequence joins TRBV5-4 and TRBJ2-5; the D gene is possibly TRBD2 (6 bases). The CDR3 is 13 residues long. V was cut by 4 bases and J by 5 bases, with 12 bases left in between. The germline gives CDR1 SGHNT, CDR2 YYREEE (reference sequence). The CDR3 DNA sequence: TGTGCCAGCAGCGGCCGGGGGATGGAGACCCAGTACTTC. This codes for CASSGRGMETQYF.

Ten or more counts support this clonotype. The chain employs TRBV11-2 and TRBJ2-2; 7 bases map to TRBD2. V lost 0 bases, J lost 13 bases, and 17 bases stayed unmatched. The CDR3 consists of 17 residues. Per the germline V gene, CDR1 is SGHAT and CDR2 is FQNNGV. The CDR3 DNA reads as TGTGCCAGCAGCTTAGATCCTTCCCCTCACCTAGGGAGGGGGCTGTTTTTT. Translating it yields CASSLDPSPHLGRGLFF. The full variable domain, completed using reference TRBV11-2 and TRBJ2-2, is EAGVAQSPRYKIIEKRQSVAFWCNPISGHATLYWYQQILGQGPKLLIQFQNNGVVDDSQLPKDRFSAERLKGVDSTLKIQPAKLEDSAVYLCASSLDPSPHLGRGLFFGEGSRLTVL.

This clonotype was counted many times. The rearrangement uses TRBV11-2 and TRBJ2-7; 7 nucleotides align to TRBD1. V lost 3 bases, J lost 2 bases, and 4 bases stayed unmatched. There are 14 residues in the CDR3. CDR1 SGHAT and CDR2 FQNNGV come from the germline V gene. The CDR3 loop reads CASSLTGFTYEQYF. CDR3 bases: TGTGCCAGCAGCTTGACAGGGTTTACCTACGAGCAGTACTTC.

This clonotype has a count of ten or more. This chain uses TRBV4-1 with TRBJ2-5; 7 nucleotides align to TRBD2. Germline values: CDR1 MGHRA, CDR2 YSYEKL. CDR3 length: 15 residues. J gave up 4 bases and V 3 bases, and 8 bases lay outside the gene matches. This CDR3 is CASSHGVAGRETQYF. CDR3 sequence (DNA): TGCGCCAGCAGCCATGGAGTAGCGGGTAGAGAGACCCAGTACTTC.

This clonotype has a count of ten or more. The rearrangement uses TRBV5-6 and TRBJ2-7; no firm D call. V was shortened by 0 bases and J by 6 bases, with 13 bases between the two germline ends. Germline CDR1 SGHDT, CDR2 YYEEEE. This CDR3 comprises 14 residues. The CDR3 reads CASSLVGSVGEQYF. CDR3 nucleotides: TGTGCCAGCAGCTTGGTAGGGTCGGTGGGCGAGCAGTACTTC.

This clonotype has at least ten counts. The chain recombines TRBV20-1 with TRBJ2-1; D is undetermined. The germline gives CDR1 DFQATT, CDR2 SNEGSKA (reference sequence). Trimming removed 4 bases from V and 4 bases from J, with 11 bases in between. This CDR3 is built from 13 residues. CDR3 coding DNA: TGCAGTGCTACTTCTGTTGATTACAATGAGCAGTTCTTC. As protein: CSATSVDYNEQFF.

Here the CDR3 reads CASSPTRQDGYTF. The CDR3 region has the DNA TGTGCCAGTAGTCCCACCCGACAGGATGGCTACACCTTC. This chain uses TRBV19 with TRBJ1-2; D may be TRBD1 (6 bases). The ends were cut back, 5 bases at V and 6 bases at J, with 13 bases in the middle. The germline V gene has CDR1 LNHDA and CDR2 SQIVND (reference sequence). This CDR3 has 13 residues.

The sample holds a few counts of this clonotype. The rearrangement joins TRBV3-1 to TRBJ2-7; the D gene is possibly TRBD1 (6 bases). Trimming shortened V by 0 bases and J by 4 bases, and 16 bases separated the two germline ends. CDR1 LGHDT and CDR2 YNNKEL come from the germline V gene (reference sequence). This CDR3 comprises 16 residues. The CDR3 bases are TGTGCCAGCAGCCAAGAGCCAGGCAGGGGTACGTACGAGCAGTACTTC. As protein: CASSQEPGRGTYEQYF.

This clonotype was counted only a few times. V is TRBV27 and J is TRBJ1-2, with 7 bases aligning to TRBD1. The CDR3 is 14 residues long. J lost 6 bases, V lost 3 bases, and 7 bases had no gene match. Germline V gene sequence: CDR1 MNHEY, CDR2 SMNVEV (reference sequence). CDR3 in amino acids: CASSFQGGGDGYTF. The CDR3 region has the DNA TGTGCCAGCAGTTTTCAAGGGGGCGGGGATGGCTACACCTTC.